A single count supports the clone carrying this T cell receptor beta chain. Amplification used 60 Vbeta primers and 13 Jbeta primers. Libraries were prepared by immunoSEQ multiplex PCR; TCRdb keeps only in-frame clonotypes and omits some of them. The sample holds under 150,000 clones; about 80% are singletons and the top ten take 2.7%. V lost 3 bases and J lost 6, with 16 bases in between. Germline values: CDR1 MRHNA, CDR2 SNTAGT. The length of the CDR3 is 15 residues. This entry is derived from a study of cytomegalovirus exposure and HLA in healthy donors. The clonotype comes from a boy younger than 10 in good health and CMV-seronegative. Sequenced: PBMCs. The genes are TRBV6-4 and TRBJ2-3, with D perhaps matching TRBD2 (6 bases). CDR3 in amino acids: CASSEEASAPDTQYF. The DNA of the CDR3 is TGTGCCAGCAGTGAAGAGGCTAGCGCGCCCGATACGCAGTATTTT.